Below are 23 T cell receptor beta chains sequenced from a single sample in a study of T cells in Graves' hyperthyroidism and ophthalmopathy. The TCR beta CDR3 regions underwent amplification using RNA transcripts as the source. In the first-round RT-PCR of the TCR CDR3, the HTBI primer set was used. TCRdb re-derived calls from the multiplex PCR reads in MiXCR, one entry per CDR3 protein. The sample holds under 300,000 distinct CDR3 sequences, roughly 15% seen once. Sequenced material: blood. Receptor source: a woman aged 40-49 years with Graves' hyperthyroidism.

This clonotype was observed at least ten times. The V and J genes are TRBV2 and TRBJ1-1; 7 positions agree with TRBD1. V was clipped by 3 bases and J by 5 bases; unmatched bases: 6. The germline CDR1 and CDR2 sequences are SNHLY and FYNNEI. The CDR3 contains 14 residues. This chain's CDR3 is CASSDTGVGTEAFF. CDR3 sequence (DNA): TGTGCCAGCAGTGACACAGGGGTCGGTACTGAAGCTTTCTTT.

This clonotype was detected once. The chain recombines TRBV19 with TRBJ2-5, with 10 bases fitting TRBD1. The CDR3 has 15 amino acids. Germline CDR1 and CDR2: LNHDA and SQIVND (reference sequence). The ends lost 3 bases at V and 5 bases at J; junction bases unmatched: 6. CDR3 in amino acids: CASSMDGDRGETQYF. In DNA form, the CDR3 reads TGTGCCAGTAGTATGGACGGGGACAGGGGCGAGACCCAGTACTTC.

In its sample, this clonotype was seen many times. The rearrangement links TRBV7-2 to TRBJ2-3; 7 bases line up with TRBD2. Germline CDR1 is SGHTA and CDR2 is FQGNSA. V lost 3 bases to trimming and J lost 5 bases; unmatched junction nucleotides: 5. This CDR3 region has 14 residues. This CDR3 is CASSLWGRGDTQYF. Written as DNA, the CDR3 is TGTGCCAGCAGCTTGTGGGGGAGGGGAGATACGCAGTATTTT.

This clonotype was counted ten times or more. The gene calls are TRBV7-9 and TRBJ2-3, with 14 bases that match TRBD2. With 1 base clipped from V and 3 bases from J, the junction kept 3 bases outside the gene matches. CDR3 length: 17 amino acids. Germline CDR1 and CDR2: SEHNR and FQNEAQ (reference sequence). The DNA for the CDR3 is TGTGCCAGCAGCTTAGGGGGACTAGCGGGAGTTACAGATACGCAGTATTTT. The encoded protein is CASSLGGLAGVTDTQYF.

This clonotype was seen at least ten times. The CDR3 reads CASSDPGEGYQETQYF. DNA of the CDR3: TGTGCCAGTAGTGACCCGGGAGAGGGGTACCAAGAGACCCAGTACTTC. This rearrangement joins TRBV19 to TRBJ2-5; a weak D match, TRBD2 (6 bases). Germline CDR1 LNHDA, CDR2 SQIVND (reference sequence). The CDR3 extends over 16 amino acids. Trimming removed 5 bases at V and 0 bases at J, with 16 bases between.

There are many counts of this clonotype. This sequence joins TRBV24-1 and TRBJ1-5; D ambiguous. This CDR3 contains 13 residues. V lost 1 base and J 5 bases, leaving 5 bases between the germline ends. CDR1 KGHDR and CDR2 SFDVKD come from the germline V gene. DNA of the CDR3: TGTGCCACCAGTGATTTCCTCGATCAGCCCCAGCATTTT. The encoded protein is CATSDFLDQPQHF.

The DNA of the CDR3 is TGTGCCAGCAGGGCACAGATCAATGAAAAACTGTTTTTT. It codes for CASRAQINEKLFF. The chain couples TRBV6-1 to TRBJ1-4; D is uncertain. The CDR3 has 13 residues. CDR1 and CDR2 from the germline V gene are MNHNS and SASEGT. The V gene lost 6 bases and the J gene lost 5 bases, with 10 bases spanning the gap.

This clonotype was seen repeatedly, ten times or more. The CDR3 loop reads CASSDGRKPGRYQETQYF. The DNA for the CDR3 is TGTGCCAGCAGCGACGGTCGCAAACCGGGACGGTACCAAGAGACCCAGTACTTC. The V call is TRBV6-1, the J call TRBJ2-5; D may match TRBD1 or TRBD2 (5 bases each). The V end lost 6 bases, the J end lost 0 bases, and 23 bases lay between the germline ends. The CDR3 covers 18 residues. Germline V lookup: CDR1 MNHNS, CDR2 SASEGT.

This clonotype has at least ten counts. The chain couples TRBV30 to TRBJ1-5, with TRBD1 matching 9 bases. The germline V gene has CDR1 GTSNPN and CDR2 SVGIG (reference sequence). This CDR3 region has 13 residues. V shed 4 bases and J 8 bases; nucleotides not matched to a gene: 6. The CDR3 bases are TGTGCCTGGAACCGGGACAGGGTTGAGCCCCAGCATTTT. Translated, it gives CAWNRDRVEPQHF.

Of note for this clonotype: A read error is possible here, since a much larger clone lies one base away. The chain carries TRBV28 and TRBJ1-5; D remains ambiguous. The V end lost 6 bases, the J end lost 4 bases, and 16 bases lay between the germline ends. The CDR3 consists of 15 residues. Germline V CDR1 and CDR2: MDHEN, SYDVKM. The DNA of the CDR3 is TGTGCCAGCAGGCCCCACTGGGCGGGAAATCAGCCCCAGCATTTT. Its protein product is CASRPHWAGNQPQHF.

This clonotype was seen at least ten times. The chain carries TRBV7-8 and TRBJ1-5; the D is unclear. V lost 1 base and J 0 bases, leaving 16 bases between the germline ends. Germline CDR1 reads SGHVS; CDR2 reads FQNEAQ. This CDR3 has 18 amino acids. The CDR3 sequence: CASSLVAQPLYSNQPQHF. The CDR3, as DNA: TGTGCCAGCAGCTTAGTAGCGCAGCCCCTATATAGCAATCAGCCCCAGCATTTT.

In this sample, this clonotype turned up a few times. The J gene is TRBJ1-4, the V gene TRBV20-1; 7 nucleotides line up with TRBD1. The CDR3 runs to 15 residues. The V gene's germline CDR1 is DFQATT and CDR2 SNEGSKA (reference sequence). The V and J ends lost 0 bases and 6 bases, in that order; junction bases with no gene match: 7. In DNA, the CDR3 is TGCAGTGCTAGAGAACCCCGGGACAGCGATGAAAAACTGTTTTTT. It yields the protein CSAREPRDSDEKLFF.

Regarding this clonotype: Since a much larger clone is just one base distant, this may be a read error. The rearrangement links TRBV27 to TRBJ2-3; the D gene is possibly TRBD2 (5 bases). Germline CDR1 is MNHEY and CDR2 is SMNVEV (reference sequence). CDR3 length equals 16 residues. Trimming took off 4 bases at V and 2 bases at J, with 16 bases between the two ends. The CDR3 sequence is CASSSLVEADTDTQYF. The CDR3, as DNA: TGTGCCAGCAGTTCGTTGGTTGAAGCGGACACAGATACGCAGTATTTT.

This clonotype showed up many times. The chain combines TRBV29-1 with TRBJ2-3; D perhaps matches TRBD1 (5 bases). The V gene lost 2 bases and the J gene lost 5 bases, with 11 bases spanning the gap. Per the germline V gene, CDR1 is SQVTM and CDR2 is ANQGSEA. There are 13 residues in the CDR3. The CDR3 coding sequence is TGCAGCGTTGAACTAGGACACGGAGATACGCAGTATTTT. It yields the protein CSVELGHGDTQYF.

The chain couples TRBV12-3 or TRBV12-4 to TRBJ2-1; D is unresolved. V lost 3 bases and J 0 bases, leaving 12 bases between the germline ends. This CDR3 has 16 amino acids. The CDR3 sequence: CASSFGQVFSYNEQFF. CDR3 nucleotide sequence: TGTGCCAGCAGTTTCGGGCAGGTCTTCTCCTACAATGAGCAGTTCTTC.

The chain carries TRBV3-1 and TRBJ2-3, with 10 bases matching TRBD2. CDR1 is LGHDT and CDR2 is YNNKEL in the germline V gene (reference sequence). V lost 0 bases to trimming and J lost 8 bases; unmatched junction nucleotides: 14. CDR3 size: 18 residues. The CDR3 nucleotides read TGTGCCAGCAGCCAAGATGACTTCGGTAGCGGGAGGAAGGGTACGCAGTATTTT. The encoded protein is CASSQDDFGSGRKGTQYF.

This clonotype has ten or more counts. This chain links TRBV7-2 with TRBJ2-1; D is perhaps TRBD2 (6 bases). Germline V gene data show CDR1 as SGHTA and CDR2 as FQGNSA. The ends were cut back, 5 bases at V and 7 bases at J, with 9 bases in the middle. The length of the CDR3 is 12 residues. Written as DNA, the CDR3 is TGTGCCAGCAGCCCGGGGGTGAATGAGCAGTTCTTC. This translates into CASSPGVNEQFF.

This clonotype appeared many times. This chain joins TRBV11-2 and TRBJ2-1; D is ambiguous. There are 14 residues in the CDR3. The germline V and J ends were trimmed by 3 bases and 3 bases, with 9 bases remaining between them. Germline CDR1 is SGHAT and CDR2 is FQNNGV. The CDR3 DNA is TGTGCCAGCAGCTTTGATACGAACTACAATGAGCAGTTCTTC. This gives the protein CASSFDTNYNEQFF.

This clonotype has at least ten counts. This sequence joins TRBV6-1 and TRBJ1-6; 9 bases are a match to TRBD1. Germline V gives CDR1 MNHNS, CDR2 SASEGT. The CDR3 spans 16 residues. J gave up 6 bases and V 5 bases, and 8 bases lay outside the gene matches. The CDR3 region has the DNA TGTGCCAGCAGTACTAACAGGGGGCAGGGTAATTCACCCCTCCACTTT. This encodes CASSTNRGQGNSPLHF.

The chain joins TRBV6-1 to TRBJ1-5, with a weak D call TRBD1 (6 bases). This CDR3 spans 14 amino acids. Between the trimmed V and J ends, which lost 5 bases and 6 bases, there was a span of 14 bases. CDR1 is MNHNS, CDR2 SASEGT, per germline. The CDR3 is CASSSGGPSQPQHF. CDR3 sequence (DNA): TGTGCCAGCAGTTCGGGGGGCCCCAGTCAGCCCCAGCATTTT.

About this clonotype itself: The junction departs from germline at one end; a sequencing error may be responsible. The chain joins TRBV27 to TRBJ2-3; the match to TRBD2 covers 12 bases. The CDR3 totals 17 residues. The V gene's germline CDR1 is MNHEY and CDR2 SMNVEV (reference sequence). The CDR3 loop reads CASSFSPTSGSTDTQYF. The CDR3 DNA reads as TGTGCCAGCAGTTTTTCCCCGACTAGCGGGAGCACAGATACACAGTATTTT.

This clonotype turned up a few times. This chain uses TRBV6-5 with TRBJ2-7, with 9 bases that match TRBD1. Germline V gene sequence: CDR1 MNHEY, CDR2 SVGAGI. The CDR3 contains 14 residues. V lost 4 bases and J lost 3; bases outside the gene matches: 4. The CDR3: CASSSPDRGYEQYF. The DNA for the CDR3 is TGTGCCAGCAGTTCCCCGGACAGGGGCTACGAGCAGTACTTC.

At least ten counts were recorded for this clonotype. The chain employs TRBV28 and TRBJ2-7, with D possibly TRBD1 on 6 matching bases. CDR1 MDHEN and CDR2 SYDVKM come from the germline V gene. V was shortened by 4 bases and J by 3 bases, with 25 bases between the two germline ends. This CDR3 is built from 18 residues. CDR3 in DNA: TGTGCCAGCAGTTCCACCACCCGGACAGCCTTTTGGAACTACGAGCAGTACTTC. It is translated as CASSSTTRTAFWNYEQYF.